The present T cell receptor beta chain was sequenced within a study of T cell changes during pregnancy in multiple sclerosis. Assay used: immunoSEQ multiplex PCR; TCRdb lists only in-frame clones, some missing. Of tens of thousands of clones in the sample, approximately 90% were seen once. Per the germline V gene, CDR1 is SGHRS and CDR2 is YFSETQ. The ends were cut back, 2 bases at V and 0 bases at J, with 8 bases in the middle. The CDR3 length is 14 residues. Sequenced material: peripheral blood, taken in the first trimester of pregnancy. The TCR sequence derives from a female donor with multiple sclerosis, enrolled in a pregnancy study. This chain uses TRBV5-1 with TRBJ1-2; D might be TRBD1 (6 bases). CDR3 coding DNA: TGCGCCAGCAGCTTACAGGGCCCTAACTATGGCTACACCTTC. Protein sequence: CASSLQGPNYGYTF. Drawing the rest from reference TRBV5-1 and TRBJ1-2, the complete variable domain is KAGVTQTPRYLIKTRGQQVTLSCSPISGHRSVSWYQQTPGQGLQFLFEYFSETQRNKGNFPGRFSGRQFSNSRSEMNVSTLELGDSALYLCASSLQGPNYGYTFGSGTRLTVV.